A selection of T cell receptor beta chains follows, all from one sample in a study of beta chain features in type 1 diabetes. TCRdb keeps only in-frame clones here, not all; method: immunoSEQ multiplex PCR. The sample lists tens of thousands of clones; 66% were seen once. The sequenced sample consisted of Tregs from blood. Receptors originate from a man aged 30 to 45 with type 1 diabetes. Some clones in this sample may be carry-over from other donors' samples. The CDR3 runs from the conserved cysteine through the conserved F or W. D genes are given only for firm matches. Size values are once, few and many counts, or a class for expanded clones, and some rows have none.

j_gene: TRBJ2-1
d_gene: -
abundance: -
v_gene: TRBV7-2
CDR3nt: TGTGCCACCTCGGTTGGGATCGGGGGTGAGCAGTTCTTC
CDR3aa: CATSVGIGGEQFF

j_gene: TRBJ1-2
d_gene: -
abundance: -
v_gene: TRBV7-2
CDR3nt: TGTGCCAGCAGCTTAGCGGCGGGGGGTAACTATGGCTACACCTTC
CDR3aa: CASSLAAGGNYGYTF

j_gene: TRBJ2-1
d_gene: TRBD2
abundance: -
v_gene: TRBV5-1
CDR3nt: TGCGCCAGCAGTCGGACTAGCGGGGGACTGTACAATGAGCAGTTCTTC
CDR3aa: CASSRTSGGLYNEQFF

j_gene: TRBJ2-2
d_gene: -
abundance: few
v_gene: TRBV5-4
CDR3nt: TGTGCCAGCAGCTTGGAGGGAAGGGGCACCGGGGAGCTGTTTTTT
CDR3aa: CASSLEGRGTGELFF

j_gene: TRBJ2-5
d_gene: -
abundance: -
v_gene: TRBV7-9
CDR3nt: TGTGCCAGCAGCTTAGCTGGGGGCGCGGAGACCCAGTACTTC
CDR3aa: CASSLAGGAETQYF

j_gene: TRBJ1-2
d_gene: -
abundance: -
v_gene: TRBV7-9
CDR3nt: TGTGCCAGCAGCTTAGCTCAGACGGGTCATGGCTACACCTTC
CDR3aa: CASSLAQTGHGYTF

j_gene: TRBJ2-1
d_gene: -
abundance: -
v_gene: TRBV7-2
CDR3nt: TGTGCCAGCACCCCCTGGGGGGGGCAAAATGAGCAGTTCTTC
CDR3aa: CASTPWGGQNEQFF

j_gene: TRBJ1-1
d_gene: -
abundance: -
v_gene: TRBV29-1
CDR3nt: TGCAGCGGGGTGGGGGCTACTGAAGCTTTCTTT
CDR3aa: CSGVGATEAFF

j_gene: TRBJ2-7
d_gene: TRBD2
abundance: -
v_gene: TRBV6-6
CDR3nt: TGTGCCAGCAGTTCTGCGGGGGGCCAAGAGCAGTACTTC
CDR3aa: CASSSAGGQEQYF

j_gene: TRBJ2-3
d_gene: TRBD2
abundance: -
v_gene: TRBV30
CDR3nt: TGTGCCTGGAGTCCTTGGACTAGCGGCTACACAGATACGCAGTATTTT
CDR3aa: CAWSPWTSGYTDTQYF

j_gene: TRBJ2-7
d_gene: -
abundance: -
v_gene: TRBV5-1
CDR3nt: TGCGCCAGCAGCTTGGACGGACTCTACGAGCAGTACTTC
CDR3aa: CASSLDGLYEQYF

j_gene: TRBJ1-5
d_gene: TRBD1
abundance: -
v_gene: TRBV4-3
CDR3nt: TGCGCCAGCAGCCAAGATATATTGGGGACAGGGCATGCTCAGCCCCAGCATTTT
CDR3aa: CASSQDILGTGHAQPQHF

j_gene: TRBJ1-1
d_gene: -
abundance: few
v_gene: TRBV10-3
CDR3nt: TGTGCCATCGCCGACATTCCGAACACTGAAGCTTTCTTT
CDR3aa: CAIADIPNTEAFF

j_gene: TRBJ1-4
d_gene: -
abundance: few
v_gene: TRBV28
CDR3nt: TGTGCCAGCAGTTTCGCAGGGGTTAATGAAAAACTGTTTTTT
CDR3aa: CASSFAGVNEKLFF

j_gene: TRBJ1-4
d_gene: -
abundance: -
v_gene: TRBV5-6
CDR3nt: TGTGCCAGCAGCTTGATTACCAATGCAGGACTGTTTTTT
CDR3aa: CASSLITNAGLFF

j_gene: TRBJ2-1
d_gene: TRBD2
abundance: -
v_gene: TRBV5-1
CDR3nt: TGCGCCAGCAGCCTAACCGGACTAGCGGGCCGTCGTTTATTCTCCTACAATGAGCAGTTCTTC
CDR3aa: CASSLTGLAGRRLFSYNEQFF

j_gene: TRBJ2-1
d_gene: -
abundance: -
v_gene: TRBV7-3
CDR3nt: TGTGCCAGCAGCTTAATCCGGGGGAATGAGCAGTTCTTC
CDR3aa: CASSLIRGNEQFF

j_gene: TRBJ2-6
d_gene: -
abundance: -
v_gene: TRBV18
CDR3nt: TGTGCCAGCTCACCATTCCAGGGTAGCTCTGGGGCCAACGTCCTGACTTTC
CDR3aa: CASSPFQGSSGANVLTF

j_gene: TRBJ2-7
d_gene: TRBD1
abundance: few
v_gene: TRBV28
CDR3nt: TGTGCCAGCAGTTCGGCCGGGACAGTACCCTACGAGCAGTACTTC
CDR3aa: CASSSAGTVPYEQYF

j_gene: TRBJ1-6
d_gene: TRBD1
abundance: -
v_gene: TRBV5-5
CDR3nt: TGTGCCAGCAGCGCCGGACAGGGATTATCTAATTCACCCCTCCACTTT
CDR3aa: CASSAGQGLSNSPLHF

j_gene: TRBJ2-2
d_gene: TRBD2
abundance: -
v_gene: TRBV7-8
CDR3nt: TGTGCCAGCAGCTCTCTTCGATCTGGACTAGCGGGGGGCAAAATAACCGGGGAGCTGTTTTTT
CDR3aa: CASSSLRSGLAGGKITGELFF

j_gene: TRBJ1-2
d_gene: TRBD1
abundance: -
v_gene: TRBV29-1
CDR3nt: TGCAGCGCTACCACGGGGACAGCTGAAGGCTACACCTTC
CDR3aa: CSATTGTAEGYTF

j_gene: TRBJ1-2
d_gene: TRBD1
abundance: once
v_gene: TRBV19
CDR3nt: TGTGCCAGTAGTAACAGGGGCTATGGCTACACCTTC
CDR3aa: CASSNRGYGYTF

j_gene: TRBJ1-4
d_gene: -
abundance: -
v_gene: TRBV4-3
CDR3nt: TGCGCCAGCAGCCAAGATCTTCGAAAACTGTTTTTT
CDR3aa: CASSQDLRKLFF

j_gene: TRBJ2-3
d_gene: TRBD2
abundance: -
v_gene: TRBV7-3
CDR3nt: TGTGCCAGCAGTTTGGGACTAGCGGGGGGAGGTACGCAGTATTTT
CDR3aa: CASSLGLAGGGTQYF

j_gene: TRBJ2-5
d_gene: -
abundance: -
v_gene: TRBV10-3
CDR3nt: TGTGCCATCAGTGAATCTAGAGGAGGGACCCAGTACTTC
CDR3aa: CAISESRGGTQYF

j_gene: TRBJ1-6
d_gene: -
abundance: -
v_gene: TRBV11-2
CDR3nt: TGTGCCAGCAGCTTAGAGGGGGGGGGAAGTTCACCCCTCCACTTT
CDR3aa: CASSLEGGGSSPLHF

j_gene: TRBJ2-1
d_gene: -
abundance: few
v_gene: TRBV27
CDR3nt: TGTGCCAGCAGCCCCCTAATAGGGGACACCTACAATGAGCAGTTCTTC
CDR3aa: CASSPLIGDTYNEQFF

j_gene: TRBJ1-1
d_gene: -
abundance: -
v_gene: TRBV7-2
CDR3nt: TGTGCCAGCAGACCTACAGGAACCATGAACACTGAAGCTTTCTTT
CDR3aa: CASRPTGTMNTEAFF

j_gene: TRBJ1-1
d_gene: TRBD1
abundance: few
v_gene: TRBV28
CDR3nt: TGTGCCAGCCATCCGTCCCCTTGGTGGGGACAGGGACACACTGAAGCTTTCTTT
CDR3aa: CASHPSPWWGQGHTEAFF

j_gene: TRBJ2-2
d_gene: TRBD2
abundance: -
v_gene: TRBV11-2
CDR3nt: TGTGCCAGCAGCTACTCTGGGACTAGGGGTTTTAGGGAGCTGTTTTTT
CDR3aa: CASSYSGTRGFRELFF

j_gene: TRBJ1-1
d_gene: -
abundance: -
v_gene: TRBV6-5
CDR3nt: TGTGCCAGCAGTTACTCCACCAGGGAAGCTTTCTTT
CDR3aa: CASSYSTREAFF

j_gene: TRBJ2-1
d_gene: TRBD2
abundance: -
v_gene: TRBV7-3
CDR3nt: TGTGCCAGCAGCTCGAGAGCGGGGGCCTCCTACAATGAGCAGTTCTTC
CDR3aa: CASSSRAGASYNEQFF

j_gene: TRBJ2-3
d_gene: TRBD2
abundance: -
v_gene: TRBV4-2
CDR3nt: TGTGCCAGCAGCCCTTCCCCCCTAGCGGGGGGGGGAACAGATACGCAGTATTTT
CDR3aa: CASSPSPLAGGGTDTQYF

j_gene: TRBJ2-3
d_gene: TRBD2
abundance: -
v_gene: TRBV7-6
CDR3nt: TGTGCCAGCAGCCCTGCCCTAGCGGGGGGGCAAGATACGCAGTATTTT
CDR3aa: CASSPALAGGQDTQYF

j_gene: TRBJ1-2
d_gene: -
abundance: -
v_gene: TRBV30
CDR3nt: TGTGCCGGGGGGTCCCGCCGCTATGGCTACACCTTC
CDR3aa: CAGGSRRYGYTF

j_gene: TRBJ1-2
d_gene: -
abundance: -
v_gene: TRBV6-6
CDR3nt: TGTGCCAGCAGTTACGGGAACAGGAACTATGGCTACACCTTC
CDR3aa: CASSYGNRNYGYTF

j_gene: TRBJ2-3
d_gene: TRBD2
abundance: -
v_gene: TRBV6-5
CDR3nt: TGTGCCACCCGGGGGGAGACTAGCACAGATACGCAGTATTTT
CDR3aa: CATRGETSTDTQYF

j_gene: TRBJ2-7
d_gene: TRBD1
abundance: few
v_gene: TRBV7-2
CDR3nt: TGTGCCAGCAGCTTTGGGACAGGGAAAGAGCAGTACTTC
CDR3aa: CASSFGTGKEQYF

j_gene: TRBJ2-7
d_gene: -
abundance: -
v_gene: TRBV18
CDR3nt: TGTGCCAGCTCACCAAGGGGCGACGAGCAGTACTTC
CDR3aa: CASSPRGDEQYF

j_gene: TRBJ1-1
d_gene: -
abundance: -
v_gene: TRBV28
CDR3nt: TGTGCCAGCAGCCCGGACAGCTCTGAAGCTTTCTTT
CDR3aa: CASSPDSSEAFF

j_gene: TRBJ1-2
d_gene: -
abundance: -
v_gene: TRBV2
CDR3nt: TGTGCCAGCAGTGAAGATTGGGCAGGGGATGGCTACACCTTC
CDR3aa: CASSEDWAGDGYTF

j_gene: TRBJ1-3
d_gene: -
abundance: -
v_gene: TRBV29-1
CDR3nt: TGCAGCGCCGGAGATCCTGGAAACACCATATATTTT
CDR3aa: CSAGDPGNTIYF

j_gene: TRBJ1-1
d_gene: TRBD1
abundance: -
v_gene: TRBV18
CDR3nt: TGTGCCAGCTCATTTGACAGGGGGTTGGGCACTGAAGCTTTCTTT
CDR3aa: CASSFDRGLGTEAFF

j_gene: TRBJ2-2
d_gene: -
abundance: few
v_gene: TRBV7-2
CDR3nt: TGTGCCAGCAGCTTAAATCTCGGGGAGCTGTTTTTT
CDR3aa: CASSLNLGELFF

j_gene: TRBJ2-2
d_gene: TRBD2
abundance: once
v_gene: TRBV5-1
CDR3nt: TGCGCCAGCAGCTTGGCCGGACTAGCGAACACCGGGGAGCTGTTTTTT
CDR3aa: CASSLAGLANTGELFF